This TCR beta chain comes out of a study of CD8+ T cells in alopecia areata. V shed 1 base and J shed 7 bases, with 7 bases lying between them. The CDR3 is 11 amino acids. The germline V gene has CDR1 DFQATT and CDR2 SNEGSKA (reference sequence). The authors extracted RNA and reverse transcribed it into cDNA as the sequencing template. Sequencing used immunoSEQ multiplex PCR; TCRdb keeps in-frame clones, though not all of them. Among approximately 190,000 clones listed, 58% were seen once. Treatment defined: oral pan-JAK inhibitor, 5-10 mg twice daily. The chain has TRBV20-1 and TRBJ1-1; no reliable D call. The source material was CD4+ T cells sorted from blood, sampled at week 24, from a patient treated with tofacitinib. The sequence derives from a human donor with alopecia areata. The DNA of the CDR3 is TGCAGTGCTAGAGGCAGTTTTGAAGCTTTCTTT. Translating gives CSARGSFEAFF.